This TCR beta chain was captured by sequencing in a study of CD4 T cells in relation to SARS-CoV-2 and coronaviruses. Germline CDR1 and CDR2: SGHRS and YFSETQ. With 2 bases removed from V and 7 bases from J, the gap between germline ends came to 22 bases. The CDR3 extends over 17 amino acids. Using immunoSEQ multiplex PCR, the repertoire was profiled, and TCRdb retains in-frame clones only, with some absent. The table lists around 30,000 clones, more than 65% of them singletons, with 3.4% in the top ten. Points on this clone: The antigen is undetermined.

10^5 naive or memory CD4+ cells were cultured with CEF peptides for approximately 11 days. Material: memory CD4+ T cells from PBMCs, cultured in vitro. This clonotype originated in an adult with COVID-19. This chain links TRBV5-1 with TRBJ2-1; tentatively, D is TRBD2 (6 bases). CDR3 sequence: CASSLTFRDFKRNEQFF. CDR3 sequence (DNA): TGCGCCAGCAGCTTAACCTTCCGGGACTTCAAACGGAATGAGCAGTTCTTC.